This is a list of T cell receptor beta chains from one sample in a study of blood T cell repertoires in COVID-19. Using immunoSEQ multiplex PCR, the repertoire was profiled, and TCRdb retains in-frame clones only, with some absent. The repertoire has around 100,000 clones, 80% to 90% of them found once; the top ten carry more than 9%. The sequencing sample was made of peripheral blood. These receptors came from a woman younger than 45 with acute or convalescent COVID-19. The CDR3 runs from the conserved cysteine through the conserved F or W. The D gene is left open where the match is weak. Clone size is stated in some rows and not others, as once, few, many or a class when expanded.

V gene: TRBV2; D gene: TRBD1; J gene: TRBJ1-4; clone size: once; CDR3 DNA: TGTGCCAGCAGTGGAACGACAGGGACTAATGAAAAACTGTTTTTT; CDR3 protein: CASSGTTGTNEKLFF
V gene: TRBV19; D gene: .; J gene: TRBJ2-6; clone size: .; CDR3 DNA: TGTGCCAGTAAGAGACAGCAGTATGGAGCCAACGTCCTGACTTTC; CDR3 protein: CASKRQQYGANVLTF
V gene: TRBV7-3; D gene: .; J gene: TRBJ2-1; clone size: .; CDR3 DNA: TGTGCCAGCAGCCGAATAGCGACGGGCTCCTACAATGAGCAGTTCTTC; CDR3 protein: CASSRIATGSYNEQFF
V gene: TRBV27; D gene: .; J gene: TRBJ2-3; clone size: .; CDR3 DNA: TGTGCCAGCACCCAATTGAGAGACTCCACAGATACGCAGTATTTT; CDR3 protein: CASTQLRDSTDTQYF
V gene: TRBV28; D gene: .; J gene: TRBJ2-2; clone size: .; CDR3 DNA: TGTGCCAGCAGTGCCCGAGGGACCGGGGAGCTGTTTTTT; CDR3 protein: CASSARGTGELFF
V gene: TRBV27; D gene: TRBD1; J gene: TRBJ1-5; clone size: .; CDR3 DNA: TGTGCCAGCAGCCTAAGGGGGCTCAATCAGCCCCAGCATTTT; CDR3 protein: CASSLRGLNQPQHF
V gene: TRBV2; D gene: .; J gene: TRBJ2-2; clone size: .; CDR3 DNA: TGTGCCTGCTGCGACAGCCTGAACACCGGGGAGCTGTTTTTT; CDR3 protein: CACCDSLNTGELFF
V gene: TRBV2; D gene: .; J gene: TRBJ2-7; clone size: .; CDR3 DNA: TGTGCCAGCACGCTTCGAGGGTTCGACTCCTACGAGCAGTACTTC; CDR3 protein: CASTLRGFDSYEQYF
V gene: TRBV6-5; D gene: .; J gene: TRBJ1-1; clone size: .; CDR3 DNA: TGTGCCAGCAGACTCGGTACGTACACTGAAGCTTTCTTT; CDR3 protein: CASRLGTYTEAFF
V gene: TRBV2; D gene: TRBD1; J gene: TRBJ1-1; clone size: .; CDR3 DNA: TGTGCCAGCAGGCTACAGGGGGCAAAGACTGAAGCTTTCTTT; CDR3 protein: CASRLQGAKTEAFF
V gene: TRBV28; D gene: .; J gene: TRBJ2-2; clone size: once; CDR3 DNA: TGTGCCAGCATTGATAAGGGGCGCGGGGAGACCGGGGAGCTGTTTTTT; CDR3 protein: CASIDKGRGETGELFF
V gene: TRBV2; D gene: TRBD2; J gene: TRBJ2-1; clone size: once; CDR3 DNA: TGTGCCAGCAGTGGGGGGGAGGGGCAGTTCTTC; CDR3 protein: CASSGGEGQFF
V gene: TRBV18; D gene: TRBD1; J gene: TRBJ1-4; clone size: .; CDR3 DNA: TGTGCCAGCTCACAGTCGCTCCGGGACAGAGATGAAAAACTGTTTTTT; CDR3 protein: CASSQSLRDRDEKLFF
V gene: TRBV7-8; D gene: .; J gene: TRBJ1-1; clone size: .; CDR3 DNA: TGTGCCAGCAGCTTAGCGGGCTGGGTTCAGGCCGGGAACACTGAAGCTTTCTTT; CDR3 protein: CASSLAGWVQAGNTEAFF
V gene: TRBV5-1; D gene: .; J gene: TRBJ1-4; clone size: .; CDR3 DNA: TGCGCCAGCAGCCTCTACAGGCCAACTAATGAAAAACTGTTTTTT; CDR3 protein: CASSLYRPTNEKLFF
V gene: TRBV13; D gene: TRBD1; J gene: TRBJ2-4; clone size: .; CDR3 DNA: TGTGCCAGCAGCGAACCTTCGGACAGGGCCACCAAAAACATTCAGTACTTC; CDR3 protein: CASSEPSDRATKNIQYF
V gene: TRBV15; D gene: .; J gene: TRBJ2-7; clone size: .; CDR3 DNA: TGTGCCACCAGCAGAGATCGCGGAACACCGGCCCCCGAGCAGTACTTC; CDR3 protein: CATSRDRGTPAPEQYF
V gene: TRBV9; D gene: TRBD1; J gene: TRBJ1-6; clone size: .; CDR3 DNA: TGTGCCAGCAGCGTAGAGGGACAGGGTATCTCACCCCTCCACTTT; CDR3 protein: CASSVEGQGISPLHF
V gene: TRBV5-1; D gene: TRBD2; J gene: TRBJ2-2; clone size: .; CDR3 DNA: TGCGCCAGCAGCTTGGGCGGGACTACGAACGGGGAGCTGTTTTTT; CDR3 protein: CASSLGGTTNGELFF
V gene: TRBV2; D gene: .; J gene: TRBJ2-1; clone size: .; CDR3 DNA: TGTGCCAGCAGTGAAGCGGGGGGTACTGAGCAGTTCTTC; CDR3 protein: CASSEAGGTEQFF
V gene: TRBV5-1; D gene: .; J gene: TRBJ2-3; clone size: .; CDR3 DNA: TGCGCCAGCAGCTTGACCCCTGACAGGACAGATACGCAGTATTTT; CDR3 protein: CASSLTPDRTDTQYF
V gene: TRBV6-5; D gene: TRBD1; J gene: TRBJ2-2; clone size: .; CDR3 DNA: TGTGCCAGCAGTTGGACAGGGGACCCCGGGGAGCTGTTTTTT; CDR3 protein: CASSWTGDPGELFF
V gene: TRBV7-3; D gene: TRBD2; J gene: TRBJ2-1; clone size: .; CDR3 DNA: TGTGCCAGCAGCCCCCAAATGGGGGGACTAGCGGGGGACAATGAGCAGTTCTTC; CDR3 protein: CASSPQMGGLAGDNEQFF
V gene: TRBV12-1; D gene: .; J gene: TRBJ2-1; clone size: .; CDR3 DNA: TGTGCCAGCAGCCACGCCGGCGACAGGGGGCTTTCTCCGGGCTCCTACAATGAGCAGTTCTTC; CDR3 protein: CASSHAGDRGLSPGSYNEQFF
V gene: TRBV30; D gene: .; J gene: TRBJ1-6; clone size: .; CDR3 DNA: TGTGCCTGGATGCTTCGGACAGTTAATTCACCCCTCCACTTT; CDR3 protein: CAWMLRTVNSPLHF
V gene: TRBV19; D gene: .; J gene: TRBJ1-5; clone size: .; CDR3 DNA: TGTGCCAGTGCCCTTACAGGGATATATAGCAATCAGCCCCAGCATTTT; CDR3 protein: CASALTGIYSNQPQHF
V gene: TRBV29-1; D gene: .; J gene: TRBJ1-5; clone size: .; CDR3 DNA: TGCAGCGTTGAGGGGCAGGAGCAAGGTCAGCCCCAGCATTTT; CDR3 protein: CSVEGQEQGQPQHF
V gene: TRBV19; D gene: TRBD1; J gene: TRBJ1-5; clone size: .; CDR3 DNA: TGTGCCAGTACCACAGACAGGGAAGGTCAGCCCCAGCATTTT; CDR3 protein: CASTTDREGQPQHF
V gene: TRBV28; D gene: TRBD1; J gene: TRBJ1-5; clone size: few; CDR3 DNA: TGTGCCAGCAGTTTATTCGGGACAGGCTATAGCAATCAGCCCCAGCATTTT; CDR3 protein: CASSLFGTGYSNQPQHF
V gene: TRBV11-3; D gene: TRBD1; J gene: TRBJ2-3; clone size: .; CDR3 DNA: TGTGCCAGCAGCATGACAGGGAGCACAGATACGCAGTATTTT; CDR3 protein: CASSMTGSTDTQYF
V gene: TRBV19; D gene: TRBD1; J gene: TRBJ1-6; clone size: .; CDR3 DNA: TGTGCCAGTAGTATGGGGACAGGGGGTTCACCCCTCCACTTT; CDR3 protein: CASSMGTGGSPLHF
V gene: TRBV18; D gene: .; J gene: TRBJ1-6; clone size: .; CDR3 DNA: TGTGCCAGCTCACCAGCGGTGTTGGAGCATTCACCCCTCCACTTT; CDR3 protein: CASSPAVLEHSPLHF
V gene: TRBV7-9; D gene: TRBD1; J gene: TRBJ1-2; clone size: .; CDR3 DNA: TGTGCCAGCAGCTTCGGACAGGCGACTTATGGCTACACCTTC; CDR3 protein: CASSFGQATYGYTF
V gene: TRBV12-3/TRBV12-4; D gene: TRBD1; J gene: TRBJ1-1; clone size: .; CDR3 DNA: TGTGCCAGCACCCCCAGGGGGACTGAAGCTTTCTTT; CDR3 protein: CASTPRGTEAFF
V gene: TRBV2; D gene: TRBD2; J gene: TRBJ2-7; clone size: .; CDR3 DNA: TGTGCCACCCAGGCGGAACTAGCGGGTGAGGACGAGCAGTACTTC; CDR3 protein: CATQAELAGEDEQYF
V gene: TRBV11-2; D gene: .; J gene: TRBJ2-7; clone size: .; CDR3 DNA: TGTGCCAGCAGCTCCCCCGACGGAGAGTACGAGCAGTACTTC; CDR3 protein: CASSSPDGEYEQYF
V gene: TRBV19; D gene: TRBD1; J gene: TRBJ1-4; clone size: once; CDR3 DNA: TGTGCCAGTAGTATGTGGGACAGCGAAGCGGAAAAACTGTTTTTT; CDR3 protein: CASSMWDSEAEKLFF
V gene: TRBV7-3; D gene: TRBD1; J gene: TRBJ2-3; clone size: .; CDR3 DNA: TGTGCCAGCAGCGAGAAAGGTCCCCACAGGGGGCCCACCACAGATACGCAGTATTTT; CDR3 protein: CASSEKGPHRGPTTDTQYF
V gene: TRBV29-1; D gene: TRBD2; J gene: TRBJ2-2; clone size: .; CDR3 DNA: TGCAGCGTCAATAGCGGGGCGGGCGGGGAGCTGTTTTTT; CDR3 protein: CSVNSGAGGELFF
V gene: TRBV28; D gene: .; J gene: TRBJ1-4; clone size: .; CDR3 DNA: TGTGCCAGCAGTTCCTTTACAGGGAGTCGGGAAAAACTGTTTTTT; CDR3 protein: CASSSFTGSREKLFF
V gene: TRBV6-5; D gene: TRBD1; J gene: TRBJ1-1; clone size: .; CDR3 DNA: TGTGCCACAAACCGGGACAGGGGTCTGAACACTGAAGCTTTCTTT; CDR3 protein: CATNRDRGLNTEAFF